A selection of T cell receptor beta chains follows, all from one sample in a study of T cell changes during pregnancy in multiple sclerosis. Profiling relied on immunoSEQ multiplex PCR, and the TCRdb table lists in-frame clones only, not all of them. The sample lists under 130,000 clones, around nine tenths seen once, with roughly 0.93% in the top ten. The sequencing here drew on peripheral blood, taken after pregnancy. Receptors originate from a female donor with multiple sclerosis, enrolled in a pregnancy study. Both conserved end residues are part of each CDR3. The D gene is left open where the match is weak. The size entry is marked missing in some rows and otherwise reads once, few, many or a size class.

clone_size: NA
j_call: TRBJ2-2
d_call: NA
v_call: TRBV2
cdr3_nt: TGTGCCAGCAGTGAAGTGCGTCCCACCGGGGAGCTGTTTTTT
cdr3_aa: CASSEVRPTGELFF

clone_size: NA
j_call: TRBJ2-5
d_call: TRBD2
v_call: TRBV2
cdr3_nt: TGTGCCAGCAGTGTTAGACTAGCGGGGGGCCGGGAGACCCAGTACTTC
cdr3_aa: CASSVRLAGGRETQYF

clone_size: NA
j_call: TRBJ1-4
d_call: NA
v_call: TRBV9
cdr3_nt: TGTGCCAGCAGCCCAGGCGGGGCTAAGAATGAAAAACTGTTTTTT
cdr3_aa: CASSPGGAKNEKLFF

clone_size: once
j_call: TRBJ2-5
d_call: NA
v_call: TRBV12-5
cdr3_nt: TGTGCTAGTGGTTTGGCAACCCGGGAGCCCTACTTC
cdr3_aa: CASGLATREPYF

clone_size: NA
j_call: TRBJ1-6
d_call: NA
v_call: TRBV7-6
cdr3_nt: TGTGCCAGCAGCTTAGTGGAGAGTTCACCCCTCCACTTT
cdr3_aa: CASSLVESSPLHF

clone_size: NA
j_call: TRBJ2-2
d_call: TRBD1
v_call: TRBV6-5
cdr3_nt: TGTGCCAGCAGGCGACAGGGGTTGCTGTTTTTT
cdr3_aa: CASRRQGLLFF

clone_size: NA
j_call: TRBJ1-2
d_call: TRBD1
v_call: TRBV4-1
cdr3_nt: TGCGCCAGCAGCCCTTCGGACAGGGAGGACTATGGCTACACCTTC
cdr3_aa: CASSPSDREDYGYTF

clone_size: NA
j_call: TRBJ2-1
d_call: NA
v_call: TRBV4-1
cdr3_nt: TGCGCCAGCAGCCCGGGACTTAACAATGAGCAGTTCTTC
cdr3_aa: CASSPGLNNEQFF

clone_size: NA
j_call: TRBJ1-2
d_call: NA
v_call: TRBV7-2
cdr3_nt: TGTGCCAGCAGCCTCCGGAGGGGGGGTAACTATGGCTACACCTTC
cdr3_aa: CASSLRRGGNYGYTF

clone_size: NA
j_call: TRBJ2-1
d_call: NA
v_call: TRBV5-4
cdr3_nt: TGTGCCAGCAGCTTGGGAGGTACGTATGAGCAGTTCTTC
cdr3_aa: CASSLGGTYEQFF

clone_size: NA
j_call: TRBJ2-2
d_call: TRBD2
v_call: TRBV7-3
cdr3_nt: TGTGCCAGCAGCCCGAGCGGGACTAGCGGGACTAACACCGGGGAGCTGTTTTTT
cdr3_aa: CASSPSGTSGTNTGELFF

clone_size: NA
j_call: TRBJ2-1
d_call: TRBD1
v_call: TRBV27
cdr3_nt: TGTGCCAGCAGTTATCATCGGACAGGGGGCATTTGGAATGAGCAGTTCTTC
cdr3_aa: CASSYHRTGGIWNEQFF

clone_size: NA
j_call: TRBJ1-4
d_call: NA
v_call: TRBV6-5
cdr3_nt: TGTGCCAGCAGGGAGACCCCGACAACTAATGAAAAACTGTTTTTT
cdr3_aa: CASRETPTTNEKLFF

clone_size: NA
j_call: TRBJ1-1
d_call: NA
v_call: TRBV15
cdr3_nt: TGTGCCACCAGCAGACCTAACACTGAAGCTTTCTTT
cdr3_aa: CATSRPNTEAFF

clone_size: NA
j_call: TRBJ2-4
d_call: NA
v_call: TRBV29-1
cdr3_nt: TGCAGCGTAGTGGGACGGGGGAAAAACATTCAGTACTTC
cdr3_aa: CSVVGRGKNIQYF

clone_size: once
j_call: TRBJ2-1
d_call: NA
v_call: TRBV10-1
cdr3_nt: TGCGCCAGCGCCGGACAATCGGGGGATGAGCAGTTCTTC
cdr3_aa: CASAGQSGDEQFF

clone_size: few
j_call: TRBJ2-2
d_call: NA
v_call: TRBV10-1
cdr3_nt: TGCGCCAGCAGCCGGGACACCACCGGGGAGCTGTTTTTT
cdr3_aa: CASSRDTTGELFF

clone_size: NA
j_call: TRBJ2-4
d_call: TRBD2
v_call: TRBV28
cdr3_nt: TGTGCCAGCATTGGGACTAGCGGGAGGGCAAACATTCAGTACTTC
cdr3_aa: CASIGTSGRANIQYF

clone_size: NA
j_call: TRBJ2-7
d_call: NA
v_call: TRBV6-6
cdr3_nt: TGTGCCAGCAGGGCCCGGACAGGGAGGGACGAGCAGTACTTC
cdr3_aa: CASRARTGRDEQYF

clone_size: NA
j_call: TRBJ1-6
d_call: NA
v_call: TRBV18
cdr3_nt: TGTGCCAGCTCACCACGTCAGGGGAGTAATTCACCCCTCCACTTT
cdr3_aa: CASSPRQGSNSPLHF

clone_size: NA
j_call: TRBJ1-2
d_call: NA
v_call: TRBV6-5
cdr3_nt: TGTGCCAGCACACGGGGGGCCCCCTATGGCTACACCTTC
cdr3_aa: CASTRGAPYGYTF

clone_size: once
j_call: TRBJ1-1
d_call: TRBD1
v_call: TRBV4-3
cdr3_nt: TGCGCCAGCAGCCAAGATTGGACAGGGAACACTGAAGCTTTCTTT
cdr3_aa: CASSQDWTGNTEAFF

clone_size: NA
j_call: TRBJ1-5
d_call: NA
v_call: TRBV16
cdr3_nt: TGTGCCAGCAGCTACGGACAGCCGATCAATCAGCCCCAGCATTTT
cdr3_aa: CASSYGQPINQPQHF

clone_size: NA
j_call: TRBJ2-3
d_call: TRBD1
v_call: TRBV18
cdr3_nt: TGTGCCAGCTCACAACAGGGGGCTAAAAGTACAGATACGCAGTATTTT
cdr3_aa: CASSQQGAKSTDTQYF

clone_size: NA
j_call: TRBJ2-3
d_call: NA
v_call: TRBV2
cdr3_nt: TGTGCCAGCAGTGAAGTGTCAGCGCTAGCAAGCACAGATACGCAGTATTTT
cdr3_aa: CASSEVSALASTDTQYF

clone_size: NA
j_call: TRBJ2-3
d_call: TRBD1
v_call: TRBV5-1
cdr3_nt: TGCGCCAGCAGCTTCGTGCCGGGACAGGGGGACACAGATACGCAGTATTTT
cdr3_aa: CASSFVPGQGDTDTQYF

clone_size: NA
j_call: TRBJ2-5
d_call: TRBD2
v_call: TRBV9
cdr3_nt: TGTGCCAGCAGCCCCCTTCTAGCGGGATTCGGGGAGACCCAGTACTTC
cdr3_aa: CASSPLLAGFGETQYF

clone_size: NA
j_call: TRBJ1-5
d_call: TRBD1
v_call: TRBV7-2
cdr3_nt: TGTGCCAGCAGCTTAGGACAGGGGGGTCAGCCCCAGCATTTT
cdr3_aa: CASSLGQGGQPQHF

clone_size: NA
j_call: TRBJ1-4
d_call: NA
v_call: TRBV29-1
cdr3_nt: TGCAGCGTTGACTCAGGGCTCTCAACTAATGAAAAACTGTTTTTT
cdr3_aa: CSVDSGLSTNEKLFF

clone_size: NA
j_call: TRBJ2-1
d_call: NA
v_call: TRBV20-1
cdr3_nt: TGCAGTGCTCGGACAGACAATGAGCAGTTCTTC
cdr3_aa: CSARTDNEQFF

clone_size: NA
j_call: TRBJ1-5
d_call: NA
v_call: TRBV7-9
cdr3_nt: TGTGCCAGCAGCTTAGGAGGGCTCGGTCAGCCCCAGCATTTT
cdr3_aa: CASSLGGLGQPQHF

clone_size: NA
j_call: TRBJ2-7
d_call: NA
v_call: TRBV6-5
cdr3_nt: TGTGCCAGCAGCGGGGGGCACTCCTACGAGCAGTACTTC
cdr3_aa: CASSGGHSYEQYF

clone_size: NA
j_call: TRBJ2-2
d_call: TRBD2
v_call: TRBV19
cdr3_nt: TGTGCCAGTACCTCCCTGAGGACTAGCGGGAGGGGGGACACCGGGGAGCTGTTTTTT
cdr3_aa: CASTSLRTSGRGDTGELFF

clone_size: NA
j_call: TRBJ2-5
d_call: TRBD1
v_call: TRBV2
cdr3_nt: TGTGCCAGCAGTATTCTCCGACAGGGAGAGACCCAGTACTTC
cdr3_aa: CASSILRQGETQYF

clone_size: NA
j_call: TRBJ1-5
d_call: NA
v_call: TRBV5-8
cdr3_nt: TGTGCCAGCAGCCCCGAGGTAGGCGGCAATCAGCCCCAGCATTTT
cdr3_aa: CASSPEVGGNQPQHF

clone_size: NA
j_call: TRBJ1-4
d_call: NA
v_call: TRBV10-3
cdr3_nt: TGTGCCATCGGTAAAGGGGTTGGGGATGAAAAACTGTTTTTT
cdr3_aa: CAIGKGVGDEKLFF

clone_size: NA
j_call: TRBJ1-2
d_call: NA
v_call: TRBV14
cdr3_nt: TGTGCCAGCAGCCAAGACAGGGTAACTTATGGCTACACCTTC
cdr3_aa: CASSQDRVTYGYTF

clone_size: NA
j_call: TRBJ2-5
d_call: TRBD1
v_call: TRBV2
cdr3_nt: TGTGCCGGCAGAGGGACAGCACTAGGAGAGACCCAGTACTTC
cdr3_aa: CAGRGTALGETQYF

clone_size: NA
j_call: TRBJ2-6
d_call: NA
v_call: TRBV6-6
cdr3_nt: TGTGCCAGCAGTTACCCCGTCTCTGGGGCCAACGTCCTGACTTTC
cdr3_aa: CASSYPVSGANVLTF

clone_size: NA
j_call: TRBJ2-6
d_call: TRBD1
v_call: TRBV19
cdr3_nt: TGTGCCAGTAGACACATAACAGGGGCTGGGGCCAACGTCCTGACTTTC
cdr3_aa: CASRHITGAGANVLTF

clone_size: NA
j_call: TRBJ1-1
d_call: NA
v_call: TRBV6-5
cdr3_nt: TGTGCCAGCAGCCTCCCCCAGTGGAACACTGAAGCTTTCTTT
cdr3_aa: CASSLPQWNTEAFF

clone_size: once
j_call: TRBJ2-6
d_call: NA
v_call: TRBV6-6
cdr3_nt: TGTGCCAGCAGTTATACGGGAAGTGGGGCCAACGTCCTGACTTTC
cdr3_aa: CASSYTGSGANVLTF

clone_size: NA
j_call: TRBJ2-2
d_call: TRBD2
v_call: TRBV18
cdr3_nt: TGTGCCAGCTCCCACCTTCGAGCGGGAGAAAGTGGCGGGGAGCTGTTTTTT
cdr3_aa: CASSHLRAGESGGELFF

clone_size: NA
j_call: TRBJ2-2
d_call: NA
v_call: TRBV9
cdr3_nt: TGTGCCAGCAGCGTAGGGTTGGTAGAGACCGGGGAGCTGTTTTTT
cdr3_aa: CASSVGLVETGELFF

clone_size: NA
j_call: TRBJ1-1
d_call: NA
v_call: TRBV30
cdr3_nt: TGTGCCTGGGCAGACAGGAACACTGAAGCTTTCTTT
cdr3_aa: CAWADRNTEAFF